The 10 T cell receptor beta chains below all came from one sample that was sequenced in a study of early T cells in non-severe SARS-CoV-2 infection. A single record per CDR3 protein comes from TCRdb applying MiXCR to the 5' RACE reads. In the table there are fewer than 40,000 distinct CDR3 sequences, 5% to 6.5% of which are singletons. Sequences were obtained from whole blood. The receptors originated from an adult who was a healthcare worker with PCR-confirmed SARS-CoV-2 infection or an uninfected control (not recorded which).

This clonotype was counted at least ten times. J is TRBJ1-5 and V is TRBV7-9; possible D gene TRBD1, 5 bases. The CDR3 sequence is 15 residues long. The V end lost 3 bases, the J end lost 4 bases, and 13 bases lay between the germline ends. The germline V gene encodes CDR1 SEHNR and CDR2 FQNEAQ (reference sequence). CDR3 DNA sequence: TGTGCCAGCAGCTTCGACAGCTCTCCAAATCAGCCCCAGCATTTT. Protein: CASSFDSSPNQPQHF.

The CDR3 bases are TGTGCCAGCAGCCAAGGGCGGATAAGCACAGATACGCAGTATTTT. Translation: CASSQGRISTDTQYF. The chain employs TRBV14 and TRBJ2-3; D call uncertain. Germline lookup yields CDR1 SGHDN and CDR2 FVKESK. The CDR3 runs 15 residues. Trimming shortened V by 1 base and J by 0 bases, and 8 bases separated the two germline ends. Supplemented by reference TRBV14 and TRBJ2-3, the full variable domain reads EAGVTQFPSHSVIEKGQTVTLRCDPISGHDNLYWYRRVMGKEIKFLLHFVKESKQDESGMPNNRFLAERTGGTYSTLKVQPAELEDSGVYFCASSQGRISTDTQYFGPGTRLTVL.

V usage is TRBV5-4 and J usage is TRBJ2-7; 9 nucleotides line up with TRBD2. The CDR3 sequence is 14 residues long. Losses at the gene ends were 4 bases for V and 7 bases for J; bases not matched to a gene: 9. Germline loops: CDR1 SGHNT, CDR2 YYREEE (reference sequence). The CDR3 nucleotides are TGTGCCAGCAGCCGGGGACTAGCCGCCGGTGAGCAGTACTTC. This codes for CASSRGLAAGEQYF.

This clonotype has a count of ten or more. V is TRBV5-1 and J is TRBJ2-7, with 9 bases aligning to TRBD1. In germline, CDR1 is SGHRS, CDR2 YFSETQ. Losses at the gene ends were 3 bases for V and 1 base for J; bases not matched to a gene: 5. This CDR3 is built from 15 residues. CDR3 region: CASSWKQGASYEQYF. CDR3 bases: TGCGCCAGCAGCTGGAAACAGGGGGCATCCTACGAGCAGTACTTC.

About this clonotype: Given a much more abundant clone one base away, this may be a read error. The V call is TRBV7-9, the J call TRBJ2-7; D is ambiguous. Germline V gene lookup returns CDR1 SEHNR and CDR2 FQNEAQ (reference sequence). The CDR3 is 15 amino acids. CDR3 sequence reads: CASTPPGAPSSEQYF. The CDR3 coding sequence is TGTGCCAGCACACCCCCGGGCGCACCCTCCTCCGAGCAGTACTTC.

The chain couples TRBV5-1 to TRBJ1-1, with unresolved D. Germline values: CDR1 SGHRS, CDR2 YFSETQ. Trimming removed 4 bases from V and 5 bases from J, with 9 bases in between. The CDR3 has 12 residues. This chain's CDR3 is CASSPPGTEAFF. The CDR3, as DNA: TGCGCCAGCAGCCCCCCAGGAACTGAAGCTTTCTTT.

The chain recombines TRBV11-2 with TRBJ2-1, with 8 bases lining up with TRBD2. The trim removed 5 bases at V and 4 bases at J, leaving 7 bases unmatched. The CDR3 loop spans 15 amino acids. CDR1 and CDR2 from the germline V gene are SGHAT and FQNNGV. DNA for the CDR3: TGTGCCAGCAGCCTGCGGGGGGACCCTTACAATGAGCAGTTCTTC. Amino acids: CASSLRGDPYNEQFF. Full variable domain (rest looked up from reference TRBV11-2 and TRBJ2-1): EAGVAQSPRYKIIEKRQSVAFWCNPISGHATLYWYQQILGQGPKLLIQFQNNGVVDDSQLPKDRFSAERLKGVDSTLKIQPAKLEDSAVYLCASSLRGDPYNEQFFGPGTRLTVL.

This clonotype was detected ten times or more. The rearrangement links TRBV4-2 to TRBJ2-5; 7 positions match TRBD2. The CDR3 is 13 amino acids. V lost 0 bases, J lost 5 bases, and 0 bases stayed unmatched. Germline lookup yields CDR1 LGHNA and CDR2 YNFKEQ. The DNA of the CDR3 is TGTGCCAGCAGCCAAGAACTAGCGGAGACCCAGTACTTC. Amino acids: CASSQELAETQYF.

This clonotype was observed a handful of times. The V and J genes are TRBV18 and TRBJ2-7; 10 bases align to TRBD1. CDR1 and CDR2 from the germline V gene are KGHSH and LQKENI. This CDR3 is 13 amino acids long. After removal of 5 bases from V and 7 bases from J, the junction contained 5 bases not matched to a gene. The CDR3 bases are TGTGCCAGCTCATCGGGACAGGGGACGGAGCAGTACTTC. Translating it yields CASSSGQGTEQYF.

This clonotype was seen a handful of times. The CDR3 nucleotides are TGCGCCAGCAGCTTGGCCGGAGGGCAGCCCCAGCATTTT. This translates into CASSLAGGQPQHF. The chain joins TRBV5-1 to TRBJ1-5, with no clear D. The CDR3 is made up of 13 amino acids. V was cut by 0 bases and J by 7 bases, with 8 bases left in between. Germline lookup yields CDR1 SGHRS and CDR2 YFSETQ.